These 31 T cell receptor beta chains came from one sample sequenced in a study of T cells after yellow fever vaccination. Using its own MiXCR run on the 5' RACE reads, TCRdb lists one record per CDR3 protein. Of over 100,000 distinct CDR3 sequences in the sample, around 8% were seen once. Sample: CD8+ T cells sorted from PBMCs, taken 45 days after the yellow fever booster vaccination. The receptors were gathered from a man aged 25 to 45 who received the YFV17D yellow fever vaccine.

The V and J genes are TRBV27 and TRBJ2-1; perhaps TRBD1 as D (5 bases). V lost 2 bases to trimming and J lost 6 bases, with 11 bases between them. Germline CDR1 and CDR2: MNHEY and SMNVEV (reference sequence). There are 14 residues in the CDR3. The CDR3 sequence: CASSLLVQGNEQFF. CDR3 nucleotide sequence: TGTGCCAGCAGTTTACTGGTCCAGGGCAATGAGCAGTTCTTC.

Many counts were recorded for this clonotype. This sequence joins TRBV28 and TRBJ1-1; D ambiguous. CDR3 size: 12 residues. V was shortened by 8 bases and J by 0 bases, with 7 bases between the two germline ends. Looked up from germline, CDR1 is MDHEN and CDR2 is SYDVKM. The CDR3: CASSLVNTEAFF. In DNA, the CDR3 is TGTGCCAGCTCCTTGGTGAACACTGAAGCTTTCTTT.

This clonotype was recorded at least ten times. The chain links TRBV14 to TRBJ2-1; D is unclear. CDR1 and CDR2 (germline): SGHDN, FVKESK. The CDR3 covers 12 residues. V was clipped by 1 base and J by 8 bases, with 6 bases between them. In DNA, the CDR3 is TGTGCCAGCAGCCAAGTCGACCATGAGCAGTTCTTC. This translates into CASSQVDHEQFF.

This clonotype was found many times. This chain uses TRBV12-3 or TRBV12-4 with TRBJ1-5; D might be TRBD1 (6 bases). V gave up 6 bases and J gave up 0 bases, with 9 bases separating them. The CDR3 is 14 residues long. CDR3: CASRTGGSNQPQHF. CDR3 bases: TGTGCCAGCAGGACAGGAGGTAGCAATCAGCCCCAGCATTTT.

This clonotype was recorded at least ten times. The gene calls are TRBV12-3 or TRBV12-4 and TRBJ2-1; 10 bases match TRBD2. The CDR3 length is 14 residues. J was trimmed by 5 bases and V by 2 bases; bases with no gene match: 0. The CDR3 DNA reads as TGTGCCAGCAGTTTAACTAGCGGGGACAATGAGCAGTTCTTC. Translated: CASSLTSGDNEQFF.

This clonotype was counted at least ten times. V gene TRBV7-9 combines with J gene TRBJ1-1; D uncertain. V shed 4 bases and J shed 2 bases, with 14 bases lying between them. The CDR3 totals 15 residues. Germline CDR1 is SEHNR and CDR2 is FQNEAQ (reference sequence). CDR3 DNA sequence: TGTGCCAGCAGCTCTGGTTCACACCTAAACACTGAAGCTTTCTTT. Its protein is CASSSGSHLNTEAFF.

This clonotype was observed a handful of times. V and J are TRBV10-3 and TRBJ1-1, with 7 nucleotides matching TRBD1. V lost 5 bases, J lost 6 bases, and 3 bases stayed unmatched. The germline V gene has CDR1 ENHRY and CDR2 SYGVKD. The CDR3 spans 12 residues. For the CDR3, the DNA is TGTGCCATCAGTACAGGGGCCCCTGAAGCTTTCTTT. It is translated as CAISTGAPEAFF.

The chain carries TRBV11-2 and TRBJ1-1; D is uncertain. Trimming took 7 bases from V and 0 from J, leaving 9 bases between them. This CDR3 has 13 amino acids. The V gene's germline CDR1 is SGHAT and CDR2 FQNNGV. The CDR3: CASTFLLNTEAFF. Written as DNA, the CDR3 is TGTGCCAGCACCTTCTTATTGAACACTGAAGCTTTCTTT.

Regarding this clonotype: Possible read error: a much larger clone is one base away. This chain joins TRBV7-6 and TRBJ2-1, with a possible D match to TRBD2 (6 bases). The CDR3 totals 17 residues. The germline V gene has CDR1 SGHVS and CDR2 FNYEAQ. In nucleotides, the CDR3 is TGTGCCAGCAGCTTACAGGGACTTATGAGCTCCCACAATGAGCAGTTCTTC. Amino acid sequence: CASSLQGLMSSHNEQFF.

This clonotype was recorded at least ten times. J is TRBJ1-2 and V is TRBV7-2; 9 bases match TRBD1. The CDR3 consists of 14 residues. Trimming at V came to 5 bases and at J to 5 bases, leaving 6 bases not matched to a gene. Germline values: CDR1 SGHTA, CDR2 FQGNSA. The CDR3 bases are TGTGCCAGCAGCGAGACAGGGGGTAGTTATGGCTACACCTTC. Its protein product is CASSETGGSYGYTF.

This clonotype has ten or more counts. V gene TRBV7-9 combines with J gene TRBJ2-4, with D perhaps TRBD1 (6 bases). Trimming pared 1 base from V and 3 bases from J, leaving 13 bases between. The germline CDR1 and CDR2 sequences are SEHNR and FQNEAQ (reference sequence). The CDR3 runs 16 residues. Written as DNA, the CDR3 is TGTGCCAGCAGCTTAGTTTTTTCAGGGGACAAAAACATTCAGTACTTC. Translation: CASSLVFSGDKNIQYF.

This clonotype came up many times. The chain carries TRBV9 and TRBJ2-7; TRBD2 is a possible D gene (7 bases). V lost 0 bases and J 3 bases, leaving 10 bases between the germline ends. The CDR3 length is 14 residues. Germline CDR1 and CDR2: SGDLS and YYNGEE. The CDR3 reads CASSVAGGHYEQYF. The DNA of the CDR3 is TGTGCCAGCAGCGTAGCCGGGGGGCACTACGAGCAGTACTTC.

This clonotype occurred many times. The rearrangement joins TRBV20-1 to TRBJ2-5; D is unclear. This CDR3 has 15 amino acids. V lost 3 bases, J lost 2 bases, and 16 bases lay in between. The germline CDR1 and CDR2 sequences are DFQATT and SNEGSKA (reference sequence). In nucleotides, the CDR3 is TGCAGTGCTAGTAGGAGCGCGGCGGTACAAGAGACCCAGTACTTC. Translating it yields CSASRSAAVQETQYF.

V gene TRBV7-2 combines with J gene TRBJ2-7, with TRBD1 as a possible D gene (5 bases). Trimming pared 6 bases from V and 3 bases from J, leaving 18 bases between. The CDR3 is 15 amino acids. The germline V gene encodes CDR1 SGHTA and CDR2 FQGNSA. CDR3 coding DNA: TGTGCCAGCAGTCCTGGGGTGGGGCCGGTCTACGAGCAGTACTTC. Its protein product is CASSPGVGPVYEQYF.

V gene TRBV9 combines with J gene TRBJ2-7; 7 bases are shared with TRBD1. V lost 0 bases to trimming and J lost 3 bases; unmatched junction nucleotides: 6. Germline CDR1 SGDLS, CDR2 YYNGEE. This CDR3 has 15 residues. CDR3 region: CASSVAPGQLYEQYF. CDR3 nucleotides: TGTGCCAGCAGCGTAGCTCCGGGACAGCTCTACGAGCAGTACTTC.

This clonotype was observed at least ten times. V usage is TRBV6-5 and J usage is TRBJ2-5, with 8 positions matching TRBD1. The CDR3 spans 15 residues. V gave up 5 bases and J gave up 3 bases; unmatched junction bases: 8. Germline CDR1 and CDR2: MNHEY and SVGAGI. The CDR3 here is CASSSTGGREETQYF. Here the CDR3 DNA reads TGTGCCAGCAGTAGCACAGGGGGGAGAGAAGAGACCCAGTACTTC.

This clonotype was found many times. This sequence joins TRBV12-3 or TRBV12-4 and TRBJ2-1; D remains unclear. CDR3 size: 13 residues. The V end lost 5 bases, the J end lost 4 bases, and 9 bases lay between the germline ends. As DNA, the CDR3 is TGTGCCAGCAGTCCTCTGAGATACAATGAGCAGTTCTTC. Its translation: CASSPLRYNEQFF.

This clonotype was counted many times. The genes are TRBV6-5 and TRBJ2-2; 8 nucleotides line up with TRBD2. Trimming removed 1 base from V and 5 bases from J; junction bases left unmatched: 3. The CDR3 runs to 15 residues. Looked up from germline, CDR1 is MNHEY and CDR2 is SVGAGI. The CDR3 is CASSYWSSGTGELFF. For the CDR3, the DNA is TGTGCCAGCAGTTACTGGTCTAGCGGGACCGGGGAGCTGTTTTTT.

This clonotype was observed many times. The chain joins TRBV7-9 to TRBJ2-3; weak D call: TRBD1 (5 bases). Trimming pared 2 bases from V and 1 base from J, leaving 10 bases between. The CDR3 totals 15 residues. CDR1 is SEHNR and CDR2 is FQNEAQ in the germline V gene (reference sequence). The CDR3 here is CASSLPQDRTDTQYF. In DNA form, the CDR3 reads TGTGCCAGCAGCTTACCACAGGACCGCACAGATACGCAGTATTTT.

The sample holds one count of this clonotype. A clone one base away is much larger, so this may be a read error. V and J are TRBV29-1 and TRBJ2-7; the D call may be TRBD1 or TRBD2 (5 bases each). The V gene lost 6 bases and the J gene lost 2 bases, with 14 bases spanning the gap. The germline CDR1 and CDR2 sequences are SQVTM and ANQGSEA. The CDR3 is 13 residues long. In DNA form, the CDR3 reads TGCAGCGTGGGGGTAGGGATAACCTACGAGCAGTACTTC. Protein sequence: CSVGVGITYEQYF.

The genes are TRBV7-9 and TRBJ2-5; no firm D call. The CDR3 runs 16 residues. Between the trimmed V and J ends, which lost 7 bases and 2 bases, there was a span of 20 bases. CDR1 and CDR2 from the germline V gene are SEHNR and FQNEAQ (reference sequence). CDR3 in amino acids: CASTPAPDKGQETQYF. Here the CDR3 DNA reads TGTGCCAGCACCCCCGCCCCCGACAAGGGTCAAGAGACCCAGTACTTC.

This clonotype was found many times. The genes are TRBV4-2 and TRBJ2-1, with 8 nucleotides matching TRBD2. The CDR3 is 16 amino acids. Germline V gene sequence: CDR1 LGHNA, CDR2 YNFKEQ. V shed 0 bases, J shed 2 bases, and the junction held 3 bases outside the gene matches. The CDR3 DNA is TGTGCCAGCAGCCAAGAGGGCGGGAGGACCTACAATGAGCAGTTCTTC. Translating gives CASSQEGGRTYNEQFF.

This clonotype appeared once. J is TRBJ2-2 and V is TRBV3-1; D may be TRBD2 (6 bases). The V and J ends lost 4 bases and 7 bases respectively, with 10 bases between them. The CDR3 runs to 13 residues. Per the germline V gene, CDR1 is LGHDT and CDR2 is YNNKEL (reference sequence). DNA of the CDR3: TGTGCCAGCAGCCCGGGGACTTTCGGGGAGCTGTTTTTT. This encodes CASSPGTFGELFF. Combining the CDR3 with reference TRBV3-1 and TRBJ2-2 gives the whole variable domain DTAVSQTPKYLVTQMGNDKSIKCEQNLGHDTMYWYKQDSKKFLKIMFSYNNKELIINETVPNRFSPKSPDKAHLNLHINSLELGDSAVYFCASSPGTFGELFFGEGSRLTVL.

This clonotype has just a few counts. The chain employs TRBV2 and TRBJ2-3, with unresolved D. V was trimmed by 8 bases and J by 4 bases, leaving 7 bases between them. The germline V gene has CDR1 SNHLY and CDR2 FYNNEI. The CDR3 is 11 residues long. In DNA form, the CDR3 reads TGTGCCAGCGATCGAGCAGATACGCAGTATTTT. It yields the protein CASDRADTQYF. Full variable domain (outside the CDR3, taken from reference TRBV2 and TRBJ2-3): EPEVTQTPSHQVTQMGQEVILRCVPISNHLYFYWYRQILGQKVEFLVSFYNNEISEKSEIFDDQFSVERPDGSNFTLKIRSTKLEDSAMYFCASDRADTQYFGPGTRLTVL.

This clonotype was recorded at least ten times. The chain joins TRBV12-3 or TRBV12-4 to TRBJ2-5, with a tentative D call TRBD1 (5 bases). Trimming took off 6 bases at V and 5 bases at J, with 7 bases between the two ends. This CDR3 is 11 amino acids long. The CDR3 spells CASRGHETQYF. The CDR3 DNA is TGTGCCAGCAGGGGGCATGAGACCCAGTACTTC.

This clonotype showed up many times. V is TRBV28 and J is TRBJ2-1; D possibly corresponds to TRBD2 (5 bases). Trimming left V 11 bases short and J 11 bases short, with 19 bases between. The CDR3 length is 12 residues. The germline CDR1 and CDR2 sequences are MDHEN and SYDVKM. The CDR3: CASNSGERKQFF. The DNA for the CDR3 is TGTGCCTCTAATAGTGGGGAGAGAAAGCAGTTCTTC.

This clonotype occurred many times. This sequence joins TRBV5-1 and TRBJ2-7; TRBD1 aligns across 9 bases. V lost 0 bases to trimming and J lost 3 bases; unmatched junction nucleotides: 7. This CDR3 contains 16 residues. Germline V gene data show CDR1 as SGHRS and CDR2 as YFSETQ. The CDR3 nucleotides read TGCGCCAGCAGCTTGGAATGGGACAGGGTTCTCTACGAGCAGTACTTC. Translating it yields CASSLEWDRVLYEQYF.

This clonotype was seen repeatedly, ten times or more. The chain has TRBV6-6 and TRBJ2-2; tentative D call: TRBD1 (5 bases). V was clipped by 10 bases and J by 3 bases, with 9 bases between them. Germline CDR1 reads MNHNY; CDR2 reads SVGAGI (reference sequence). The CDR3 spans 12 residues. DNA of the CDR3: TGTGCCACCGTGGGGCACACCGGGGAGCTGTTTTTT. Residues: CATVGHTGELFF.

The V gene is TRBV29-1, the J gene TRBJ2-7, with TRBD1 identical over 12 bases. Germline-derived CDR1 and CDR2 are SQVTM and ANQGSEA. CDR3 size: 14 residues. The V gene end was trimmed by 2 bases and the J gene end by 7 bases; junction bases not matched to a gene: 6. The CDR3 is CSVEKGQGAREQYF. Here the CDR3 DNA reads TGCAGCGTTGAAAAGGGACAGGGGGCGCGGGAGCAGTACTTC.

This clonotype has more than one count but fewer than ten. This chain connects TRBV11-3 to TRBJ2-1, with 7 nucleotides matching TRBD2. CDR1 and CDR2 (germline): SGHNT, YENEEA. This CDR3 has 15 residues. V trimming: 1 base; J trimming: 8 bases; junction bases outside the gene matches: 8. The CDR3 reads CASSLAGRGSHEQFF. CDR3 nucleotide sequence: TGTGCCAGCAGCTTAGCGGGGCGGGGGTCTCATGAGCAGTTCTTC.

At least ten counts were recorded for this clonotype. The chain links TRBV20-1 to TRBJ2-7; tentative D call: TRBD1 (6 bases). With 6 bases removed from V and 3 bases from J, the gap between germline ends came to 15 bases. Germline CDR1 DFQATT, CDR2 SNEGSKA (reference sequence). The CDR3 consists of 13 residues. In DNA form, the CDR3 reads TGCAGTGCAGATGACAGGAGTGTCTACGAGCAGTACTTC. Translated, it gives CSADDRSVYEQYF.